This T cell receptor (beta chain) was captured by sequencing in a study of monozygotic twins with cystic fibrosis. The method was immunoSEQ multiplex PCR; TCRdb's version includes in-frame clones alone and lacks a portion of them. The profile shows tens of thousands of clones, over 95% of them singletons. Per the germline V gene, CDR1 is SGHNT and CDR2 is YYREEE (reference sequence). J was trimmed by 2 bases and V by 2 bases; bases with no gene match: 6. This CDR3 comprises 16 residues. Sequences were obtained from blood. This chain uses TRBV5-4 with TRBJ2-3; 9 positions agree with TRBD2. The source of this sequence is a girl aged 5-17 years with cystic fibrosis. CDR3 nucleotide sequence: TGTGCCAGCAGCTTACGACTAGCGGTATCCACAGATACGCAGTATTTT. Encoded protein: CASSLRLAVSTDTQYF.